The present T cell receptor (beta chain) was sequenced within a study of Ad26.COV2.S vaccination and SARS-CoV-2 variants. At the level of the study: Intramuscularly, Ad26.COV2.S was given either once or twice, 56 days apart.

This table comes from immunoSEQ multiplex PCR, and its TCRdb copy is limited to in-frame clones, with some not included. The sample includes 380,000 or so clones, roughly nine tenths of them seen just once. V was pared by 2 bases and J by 8 bases, with 7 bases between. The germline gives CDR1 SGHDT, CDR2 YYEEEE. The CDR3 extends over 11 amino acids. In the case of this clone: The sample has other DNA sequences that encode this CDR3 too.

Sample treatment: around 19 received Ad26.COV2.S at low or high dose, single or two shots; several received placebo; per-sample allocation not given. It was on day 63 after the first vaccine or placebo injection that samples were taken. This receptor was taken from a person aged 18 to 65 who received the Ad26.COV2.S COVID-19 vaccine or a placebo. This specimen was peripheral blood, taken in a trial of Ad26.COV2.S vaccine versus placebo. The chain has TRBV5-6 and TRBJ1-2; no clear D. The CDR3 DNA sequence: TGTGCCAGCAGCTTCGTCCACGGCTACACCTTC. Protein product: CASSFVHGYTF. The full variable domain, rest sourced from reference TRBV5-6 and TRBJ1-2, is DAGVTQSPTHLIKTRGQQVTLRCSPKSGHDTVSWYQQALGQGPQFIFQYYEEEERQRGNFPDRFSGHQFPNYSSELNVNALLLGDSALYLCASSFVHGYTFGSGTRLTVV.